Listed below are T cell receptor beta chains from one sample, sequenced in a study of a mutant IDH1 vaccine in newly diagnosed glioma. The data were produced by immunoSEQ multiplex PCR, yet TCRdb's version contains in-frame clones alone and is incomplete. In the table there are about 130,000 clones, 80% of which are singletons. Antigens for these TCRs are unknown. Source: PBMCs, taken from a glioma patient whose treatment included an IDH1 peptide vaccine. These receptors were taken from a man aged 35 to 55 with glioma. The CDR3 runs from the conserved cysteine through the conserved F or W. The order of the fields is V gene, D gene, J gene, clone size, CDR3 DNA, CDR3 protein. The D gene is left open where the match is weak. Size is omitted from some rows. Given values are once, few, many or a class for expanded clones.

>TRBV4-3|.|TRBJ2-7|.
TGCGCCAGCAGCCAACGGAGAGGGGGCGAGCAGTACTTC
CASSQRRGGEQYF
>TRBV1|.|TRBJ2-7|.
TGCACCAGCCAGGAGCCCCTAGGTCACCGGGATGATGGAGCGGTCAACGAGCAGTACTTC
CTSQEPLGHRDDGAVNEQYF
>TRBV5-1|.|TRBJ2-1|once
TGCGCCAGCAGCCGGGTGGTGGACAATGAGCAGTTCTTC
CASSRVVDNEQFF
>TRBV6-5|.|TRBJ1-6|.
TGTGCCAGCAGTTACGGGGGGCTATCCTATAATTCACCCCTCCACTTT
CASSYGGLSYNSPLHF
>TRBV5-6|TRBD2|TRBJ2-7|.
TGTGCCAGCAGCTTGGCCGGGGCGGGAGATTCAGAGCAGTACTTC
CASSLAGAGDSEQYF
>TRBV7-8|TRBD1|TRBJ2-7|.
TGTGCCAGCAGCCCCGGGACAGGATACGAGCAGTACTTC
CASSPGTGYEQYF
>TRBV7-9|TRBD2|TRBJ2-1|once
TGTGCCAGCAGCTTAGCCGGTCTAGCGGGAAGGTCCTACAATGAGCAGTTCTTC
CASSLAGLAGRSYNEQFF
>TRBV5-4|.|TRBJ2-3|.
TGTGCCAGCAGCTTGGGCAGGGCCCCAGATACGCAGTATTTT
CASSLGRAPDTQYF
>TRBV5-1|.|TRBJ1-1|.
TGCGCCAGCAGCTTGGCGGGCGGGGGAAGGACTGAAGCTTTCTTT
CASSLAGGGRTEAFF
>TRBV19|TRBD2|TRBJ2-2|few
TGTGCCAGTAGTATCTCGTTAGCGGGGTACGCCGGGGAGCTGTTTTTT
CASSISLAGYAGELFF
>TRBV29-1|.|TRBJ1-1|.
TGCAGCGTTCTGTGGGCAAAGAACACTGAAGCTTTCTTT
CSVLWAKNTEAFF
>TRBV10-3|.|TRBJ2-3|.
TGTGCCAACAGGGCAGGGCCCACAGATACGCAGTATTTT
CANRAGPTDTQYF
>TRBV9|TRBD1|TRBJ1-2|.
TGTGCCAGCAGCGTAGTGGGACAGGGTCCTGCTGGTTATGGCTACACCTTC
CASSVVGQGPAGYGYTF
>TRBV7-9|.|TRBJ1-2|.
TGTGCCAGCAGCTTAGCGGCAGACTATGGCTACACCTTC
CASSLAADYGYTF
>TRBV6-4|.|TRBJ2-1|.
TGTGCCAGCAGTGGACAGACCAACAATGAGCAGTTCTTC
CASSGQTNNEQFF
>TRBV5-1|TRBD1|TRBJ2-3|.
TGCGCCAGCGGCCCCCAGGGGGTGGGCACAGATACGCAGTATTTT
CASGPQGVGTDTQYF
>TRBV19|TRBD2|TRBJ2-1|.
TGTGCCAGTAAGGGGACTAGCGGGAGATACAATGAGCAGTTCTTC
CASKGTSGRYNEQFF
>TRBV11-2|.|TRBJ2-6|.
TGTGCCAGCAGCCCAGAGCGGGTTGGGGCCAACGTCCTGACTTTC
CASSPERVGANVLTF
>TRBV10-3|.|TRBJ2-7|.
TGTGCCATCAGTGAAGGTGAAGGCGAGCAGTACTTC
CAISEGEGEQYF
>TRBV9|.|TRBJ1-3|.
TGTGCCAGCAGCCCCACCCCCGACTCTGGAAACACCATATATTTT
CASSPTPDSGNTIYF
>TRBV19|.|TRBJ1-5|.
TGTGCCAGTAGTATAGATTGGAACATAGGGCGTCAGCCCCAGCATTTT
CASSIDWNIGRQPQHF
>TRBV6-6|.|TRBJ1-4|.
TGTGCCAGCAGTTACTCACAACTTAATGAAAAACTGTTTTTT
CASSYSQLNEKLFF
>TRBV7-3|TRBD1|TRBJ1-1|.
TGTGCCAGCAGCTCCAAGCCTCCTGGACAGGGCAGGGGGACTGAAGCTTTCTTT
CASSSKPPGQGRGTEAFF
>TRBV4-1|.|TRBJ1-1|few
TGCGCCAGCAGCCAAAGCAGGGGGAACACTGAAGCTTTCTTT
CASSQSRGNTEAFF
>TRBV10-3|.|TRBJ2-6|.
TGTGCCATCAGTGAGTCGAGGGACGCAAGCTCTGGGGCCAACGTCCTGACTTTC
CAISESRDASSGANVLTF
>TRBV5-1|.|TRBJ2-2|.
TGCGCCAGCAGCTTGGGGGCCGCGGGCCCCGGGGAGCTGTTTTTT
CASSLGAAGPGELFF
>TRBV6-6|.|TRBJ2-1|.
TGTGCCAGCAGGCATGCGTACTCCTACAATGAGCAGTTCTTC
CASRHAYSYNEQFF
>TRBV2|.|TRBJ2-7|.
TGTGCCAGCAAGAAGAACAGGGTAGGGGCCTACGAGCAGTACTTC
CASKKNRVGAYEQYF
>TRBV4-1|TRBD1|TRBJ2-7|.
TGCGCCAGCAGCCAGCAACAGGGGGCCTACGAGCAGTACTTC
CASSQQQGAYEQYF
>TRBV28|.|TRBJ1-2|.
TGTGCCAGCAGTTCCACCGACAGCTGGACCTTC
CASSSTDSWTF
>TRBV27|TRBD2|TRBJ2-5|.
TGTGCCAGCAGTTTATTGGGACTAGCGGGAGTGGGAGAGACCCAGTACTTC
CASSLLGLAGVGETQYF
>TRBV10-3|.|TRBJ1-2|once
TGTGCCATCAGTGAGTCGCCAGGGCTTAACTATGGCTACACCTTC
CAISESPGLNYGYTF
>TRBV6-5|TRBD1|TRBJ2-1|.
TGTGCCAGCAGGAGAACAGGGGTGGACTACAATGAGCAGTTCTTC
CASRRTGVDYNEQFF
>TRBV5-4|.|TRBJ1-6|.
TGTGCCAGCAGCTTAGGGGGATCCTCACCCCTCCACTTT
CASSLGGSSPLHF
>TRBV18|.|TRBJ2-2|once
TGTGCCAGCTCGTCGCTGCCCATGGACATCCACACCGGGGAGCTGTTTTTT
CASSSLPMDIHTGELFF
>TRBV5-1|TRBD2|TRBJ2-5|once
TGCGCCAGCAGCGCCATACCTAGCGGACAAGAGACCCAGTACTTC
CASSAIPSGQETQYF
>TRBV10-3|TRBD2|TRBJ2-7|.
TGTGCCATCAGCCTGACTAGCGGGGGGGTCTCCTACGAGCAGTACTTC
CAISLTSGGVSYEQYF
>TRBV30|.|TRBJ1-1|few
TGTGCCTTCCAGGAAGCTTTCTTT
CAFQEAFF
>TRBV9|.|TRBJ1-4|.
TGTGCCAGCAGCACGGGCCCGAATGAAAAACTGTTTTTT
CASSTGPNEKLFF
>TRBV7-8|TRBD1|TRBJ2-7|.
TGTGCCAGCAGCCCTAACAGGGGGCGGTTTGACGAGCAGTACTTC
CASSPNRGRFDEQYF
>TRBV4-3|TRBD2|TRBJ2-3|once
TGCGCCAGCAGCCAAGATAGCGGGAGCACAGATACGCAGTATTTT
CASSQDSGSTDTQYF
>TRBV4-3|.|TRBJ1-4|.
TGCGCCAGCAGCCAAGAACTCGGTTGGCAGGGAACTAATGAAAAACTGTTTTTT
CASSQELGWQGTNEKLFF
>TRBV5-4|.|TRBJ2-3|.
TGTGCCAGCAGCCGGGAACAGGGTGGGCCAGATACGCAGTATTTT
CASSREQGGPDTQYF
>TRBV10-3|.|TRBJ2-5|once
TGTGCCATCTCCGTAAACGAAGGAGAGACCCAGTACTTC
CAISVNEGETQYF
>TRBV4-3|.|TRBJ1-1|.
TGCGCCAGCAGCCAAGTCGTCTCGAACACTGAAGCTTTCTTT
CASSQVVSNTEAFF